Below, 25 T cell receptor beta chains from the same sample are listed, as sequenced in a study of cytomegalovirus exposure and HLA in healthy donors. PCR was performed using 60 Vbeta and 13 Jbeta primers. The method was immunoSEQ multiplex PCR; TCRdb's version includes in-frame clones alone and lacks a portion of them. The table shows about 200,000 clones, with roughly 80% occurring only once. Input material: PBMCs. The receptors stem from a girl between 5 and 17 years old in good health and CMV-seronegative.

The chain's CDR3 is CASSYSGQGYDEQYF. The CDR3 nucleotides read TGTGCCAGCAGTTACTCAGGGCAGGGGTATGACGAGCAGTACTTC. The gene calls are TRBV6-5 and TRBJ2-7; TRBD1 might be the D (6 bases). The CDR3 covers 15 residues. V was clipped by 0 bases and J by 5 bases, with 14 bases between them. Per germline, CDR1 MNHEY and CDR2 SVGAGI.

The chain couples TRBV6-6 to TRBJ1-1, with 7 bases identical to TRBD1. The CDR3 consists of 11 residues. V was pared by 7 bases and J by 6 bases, with 2 bases of the junction left unmatched. Per the germline V gene, CDR1 is MNHNY and CDR2 is SVGAGI (reference sequence). CDR3 nucleotides: TGTGCCAGCATAGGGGGCGCTGAAGCTTTCTTT. Protein: CASIGGAEAFF.

The chain has TRBV4-2 and TRBJ2-5; D unclear. Trimming pared 5 bases from V and 5 bases from J, leaving 9 bases between. This CDR3 has 12 amino acids. Germline CDR1 and CDR2: LGHNA and YNFKEQ. The CDR3 loop reads CASSAGRETQYF. The CDR3 nucleotides read TGTGCCAGCAGCGCAGGAAGGGAGACCCAGTACTTC.

The chain joins TRBV28 to TRBJ2-2, with TRBD1 as a possible D gene (6 bases). This CDR3 is 14 amino acids long. Germline CDR1 and CDR2: MDHEN and SYDVKM. Trimming stripped 3 bases from V and 4 bases from J, with 9 bases between. Here the CDR3 DNA reads TGTGCCAGCAGTTTTGCAGGGGCCACCGGGGAGCTGTTTTTT. The encoded protein is CASSFAGATGELFF.

This clone was seen a few times. This chain connects TRBV6-1 to TRBJ1-5, with a tentative D call TRBD1 (5 bases). This CDR3 spans 14 amino acids. Germline lookup yields CDR1 MNHNS and CDR2 SASEGT. The ends were cut back, 5 bases at V and 0 bases at J, with 8 bases in the middle. This CDR3 reads CASSQGNSNQPQHF. DNA of the CDR3: TGTGCCAGCAGTCAGGGAAATAGCAATCAGCCCCAGCATTTT.

The genes are TRBV7-2 and TRBJ2-7, with D possibly being TRBD1 (6 bases). Germline CDR1 SGHTA, CDR2 FQGNSA. The CDR3 sequence is 14 residues long. The ends were cut back, 5 bases at V and 2 bases at J, with 13 bases in the middle. CDR3 nucleotide sequence: TGTGCCAGCAGCGCACAAGGGGGTCCCTACGAGCAGTACTTC. Translation gives CASSAQGGPYEQYF. Combining the CDR3 with reference TRBV7-2 and TRBJ2-7 gives the whole variable domain GAGVSQSPSNKVTEKGKDVELRCDPISGHTALYWYRQSLGQGLEFLIYFQGNSAPDKSGLPSDRFSAERTGGSVSTLTIQRTQQEDSAVYLCASSAQGGPYEQYFGPGTRLTVT.

This rearrangement joins TRBV12-2 to TRBJ1-1; the D call of TRBD1 is as the table states it, not checked on the DNA. TRBV12-2 counts as a pseudogene. CDR3 length: 15 amino acids. The CDR3 region has the DNA TGTGCAAGTCGCTTAGCGGGACAGCAGAACACTGAAGCTTTCTTT. Protein: CASRLAGQQNTEAFF.

CDR3 nucleotides: TGTGCCAGCTCACCTCGACAGCCTCAGACAACTAACTATGGCTACACCTTC. As protein: CASSPRQPQTTNYGYTF. V and J are TRBV18 and TRBJ1-2; TRBD1 is a possible D gene (5 bases). This CDR3 region has 17 residues. Germline assignment: CDR1 KGHSH and CDR2 LQKENI. The V end was cut by 3 bases, the J end by 0 bases, with 17 bases between.

There are a few counts of this clone. This sequence joins TRBV5-4 and TRBJ1-2; D remains unclear. V was shortened by 2 bases and J by 6 bases, with 8 bases between the two germline ends. The CDR3 spans 12 residues. Germline V gene data show CDR1 as SGHNT and CDR2 as YYREEE (reference sequence). The CDR3 is CASSFSADGYTF. Written as DNA, the CDR3 is TGTGCCAGCAGCTTTTCGGCGGATGGCTACACCTTC.

The chain couples TRBV15 to TRBJ2-1; 11 bases are a match to TRBD2. CDR3 size: 15 residues. Germline CDR1 and CDR2: LNHNV and YYDKDF (reference sequence). The V segment lost 6 bases and the J segment 9 bases; nucleotides outside the gene matches: 10. The CDR3 DNA reads TGTGCCACCAGAGATCTAGCGGGGGGACGAAGTGAGCAGTTCTTC. Protein: CATRDLAGGRSEQFF.

The chain has TRBV2 and TRBJ2-2; 7 bases match TRBD1. This CDR3 has 15 amino acids. The germline gives CDR1 SNHLY, CDR2 FYNNEI. J was trimmed by 1 base and V by 8 bases; bases with no gene match: 7. CDR3 in DNA: TGTGCCAGCGGGCGACAGGGCGGGAACACCGGGGAGCTGTTTTTT. Translating gives CASGRQGGNTGELFF.

The CDR3 DNA reads as TGTGCCACCAGCATTTCCCTCCTACTATTGGCGGAGTTTTACAATGAGCAGTTCTTC. Translation gives CATSISLLLLAEFYNEQFF. The chain employs TRBV15 and TRBJ2-1, with no clear D. Trimming removed 4 bases at V and 4 bases at J, with 26 bases between. The CDR3 has 19 amino acids. In germline, CDR1 is LNHNV, CDR2 YYDKDF (reference sequence).

V and J are TRBV30 and TRBJ1-3, with D uncertain. Trimming stripped 0 bases from V and 4 bases from J, with 19 bases between. This CDR3 has 17 residues. Germline V gene data show CDR1 as GTSNPN and CDR2 as SVGIG (reference sequence). CDR3 residues: CAWSVEGQLLRGNTIYF. The CDR3 coding sequence is TGTGCCTGGAGTGTTGAGGGTCAGCTGCTAAGAGGAAACACCATATATTTT. Based on the CDR3 plus reference TRBV30 and TRBJ1-3, the full variable domain is SQTIHQWPATLVQPVGSPLSLECTVEGTSNPNLYWYRQAAGRGLQLLFYSVGIGQISSEVPQNLSASRPQDRQFILSSKKLLLSDSGFYLCAWSVEGQLLRGNTIYFGEGSWLTVV.

A note on this clone: Other DNA sequences in this sample translate to the same CDR3. This rearrangement joins TRBV9 to TRBJ2-3; 7 nucleotides align to TRBD2. J was trimmed by 3 bases and V by 0 bases; bases with no gene match: 1. Germline CDR1 and CDR2: SGDLS and YYNGEE. The CDR3 is 14 residues long. In nucleotides, the CDR3 is TGTGCCAGCAGCGTAGTGGGGGGGACAGATACGCAGTATTTT. It codes for CASSVVGGTDTQYF.

V and J are TRBV28 and TRBJ2-5, with 14 bases matching TRBD2. Unmatched junction bases numbered 4, after V lost 3 bases and J lost 4 bases. CDR1 is MDHEN and CDR2 is SYDVKM in the germline V gene. The CDR3 sequence is 16 residues long. CDR3 sequence: CASSFLTSGGAETQYF. CDR3 nucleotides: TGTGCCAGCAGTTTTTTGACTAGCGGGGGGGCAGAGACCCAGTACTTC. The full variable domain, rest sourced from reference TRBV28 and TRBJ2-5, is DVKVTQSSRYLVKRTGEKVFLECVQDMDHENMFWYRQDPGLGLRLIYFSYDVKMKEKGDIPEGYSVSREKKERFSLILESASTNQTSMYLCASSFLTSGGAETQYFGPGTRLLVL.

This clone was seen a single time. The chain employs TRBV11-2 and TRBJ2-2; D uncertain. The V end was cut by 5 bases, the J end by 8 bases, with 15 bases between. This CDR3 contains 14 residues. Germline-derived CDR1 and CDR2 are SGHAT and FQNNGV. Written as DNA, the CDR3 is TGTGCCAGCAGCCTCGACTCCGAGAGGGGGGAGCTGTTTTTT. Protein sequence: CASSLDSERGELFF.

This clone has just one count. CDR3: CASSLTGTNEAFF. CDR3 nucleotide sequence: TGTGCCAGCAGCTTAACAGGGACAAATGAAGCTTTCTTT. This chain joins TRBV7-3 and TRBJ1-1; possible D gene TRBD1, 6 bases. Germline V CDR1 and CDR2: SGHTA, FQGTGA. Trimming shortened V by 0 bases and J by 7 bases, and 9 bases separated the two germline ends. The CDR3 length is 13 residues.

The V gene is TRBV19, the J gene TRBJ1-5, with D maybe TRBD1 (5 bases). The V gene lost 1 base and the J gene lost 7 bases, with 14 bases spanning the gap. The CDR3 is 15 amino acids. Germline values: CDR1 LNHDA, CDR2 SQIVND (reference sequence). CDR3 protein: CASSIVARGAQPQHF. As DNA, the CDR3 is TGTGCCAGTAGTATAGTGGCTAGGGGTGCCCAGCCCCAGCATTTT.

The rearrangement uses TRBV9 and TRBJ2-7, with TRBD1 identical over 11 bases. The germline V gene encodes CDR1 SGDLS and CDR2 YYNGEE. This CDR3 is 14 amino acids long. The junction had 2 bases not matched to a gene; V was cut back by 3 bases and J by 3 bases. CDR3: CASSAGTGGYEQYF. The CDR3 bases are TGTGCCAGCAGCGCCGGGACAGGGGGCTACGAGCAGTACTTC.

This chain connects TRBV4-1 to TRBJ2-2; 12 positions agree with TRBD2. V lost 4 bases to trimming and J lost 4 bases; unmatched junction nucleotides: 7. The CDR3 sequence is 17 residues long. Germline values: CDR1 MGHRA, CDR2 YSYEKL. The CDR3 sequence: CASSPFSTSGSTGELFF. The CDR3 DNA reads TGCGCCAGCAGCCCATTTTCGACTAGCGGGAGCACCGGGGAGCTGTTTTTT.

The gene calls are TRBV6-1 and TRBJ2-5, with 13 bases identical to TRBD2. This CDR3 spans 15 amino acids. The germline V gene has CDR1 MNHNS and CDR2 SASEGT. The J segment lost 5 bases and the V segment lost 3 bases, leaving 3 bases of the junction unmatched. The DNA for the CDR3 is TGTGCCAGCAGTGATGGACTAGCGGGAGTTGAGACCCAGTACTTC. The encoded protein is CASSDGLAGVETQYF.

This chain uses TRBV5-1 with TRBJ2-1; 9 nucleotides align to TRBD2. Germline CDR1 is SGHRS and CDR2 is YFSETQ. The CDR3 covers 17 residues. J gave up 1 base and V 2 bases, and 7 bases lay outside the gene matches. The CDR3 DNA sequence: TGCGCCAGCAGCTTTAGTAGCGGGAGAGGATCCTACAATGAGCAGTTCTTC. Translated, it gives CASSFSSGRGSYNEQFF.

The CDR3 nucleotides read TGTGCCAGCAGCCAAGATGCGCTAGCGGGGACATACACCGGGGAGCTGTTTTTT. This codes for CASSQDALAGTYTGELFF. V and J are TRBV4-2 and TRBJ2-2; TRBD2 matches at 9 bases. V was clipped by 0 bases and J by 3 bases; unmatched bases: 8. This CDR3 is built from 18 residues. Germline V gene lookup returns CDR1 LGHNA and CDR2 YNFKEQ.

The V call is TRBV28, the J call TRBJ1-3; D call uncertain. Trimming removed 7 bases at V and 0 bases at J, with 7 bases between. CDR1 and CDR2 (germline): MDHEN, SYDVKM. This CDR3 has 13 amino acids. The CDR3, as DNA: TGTGCCAGCACTTCTTACTCTGGAAACACCATATATTTT. It is translated as CASTSYSGNTIYF.

The chain has TRBV2 and TRBJ2-5; 8 bases line up with TRBD1. V lost 6 bases to trimming and J lost 11 bases; unmatched junction nucleotides: 17. The germline V gene encodes CDR1 SNHLY and CDR2 FYNNEI. The CDR3 covers 15 residues. The CDR3 region is CASSDSRGLDLAQYF. For the CDR3, the DNA is TGTGCCAGCAGCGATAGCAGGGGGCTGGATCTAGCGCAGTACTTC.